The 23 T cell receptor beta chains given below trace back to one sample, sequenced in a study of blood T cell repertoires in COVID-19. Libraries were prepared by immunoSEQ multiplex PCR; TCRdb keeps only in-frame clonotypes and omits some of them. The table has over 75,000 clones, around four fifths seen once; the top ten hold approximately 15%. What was sequenced was peripheral blood. All receptors come from a human donor in a cohort sampled during active COVID-19.

The chain is built from TRBV7-3 and TRBJ2-2, with D perhaps matching TRBD1 (6 bases). The V gene's germline CDR1 is SGHTA and CDR2 FQGTGA. V was clipped by 3 bases and J by 6 bases, with 8 bases between them. The CDR3 contains 13 residues. DNA of the CDR3: TGTGCCAGCAGCTTGGACAGATCCGGGGAGCTGTTTTTT. Residues: CASSLDRSGELFF. Full variable domain (rest looked up from reference TRBV7-3 and TRBJ2-2): GAGVSQTPSNKVTEKGKYVELRCDPISGHTALYWYRQSLGQGPEFLIYFQGTGAADDSGLPNDRFFAVRPEGSVSTLKIQRTERGDSAVYLCASSLDRSGELFFGEGSRLTVL.

The CDR3: CASSYTGQGVDYTF. The DNA of the CDR3 is TGTGCCAGCAGTTACACCGGACAGGGGGTGGACTACACCTTC. The chain is built from TRBV6-5 and TRBJ1-2, with 10 bases aligning to TRBD1. With V trimmed by 2 bases and J by 10 bases, 7 bases remained unmatched. There are 14 residues in the CDR3. Germline V gene lookup returns CDR1 MNHEY and CDR2 SVGAGI.

The chain uses TRBV6-5 and TRBJ1-6; 7 bases align to TRBD1. CDR3 length equals 14 residues. Germline CDR1 and CDR2: MNHEY and SVGAGI. The junction had 5 bases not matched to a gene; V was cut back by 4 bases and J by 8 bases. For the CDR3, the DNA is TGTGCCAGCAGTTGGGGACAGCCGCATTCACCCCTCCACTTT. Its translation: CASSWGQPHSPLHF.

This clone was observed a few times. This chain uses TRBV2 with TRBJ1-2; D remains ambiguous. V lost 5 bases and J lost 4, with 11 bases in between. From germline, CDR1 is SNHLY and CDR2 FYNNEI. The CDR3 length is 13 residues. The CDR3 reads CASSNARGYGYTF. The DNA for the CDR3 is TGTGCCAGCAGTAACGCCCGGGGCTATGGCTACACCTTC.

The chain joins TRBV3-1 (or the pseudogene TRBV3-2) to TRBJ1-4; TRBD1 matches at 7 bases. The germline V gene has CDR1 LGHDT and CDR2 YNNKEL (reference sequence). There are 14 residues in the CDR3. J was trimmed by 9 bases and V by 2 bases; bases with no gene match: 6. The CDR3 here is CASSQRGQPQKLFF. CDR3 DNA sequence: TGTGCCAGCAGCCAAAGGGGGCAGCCGCAAAAACTGTTTTTT.

About this clone: This same CDR3 is encoded by further DNA sequences in the sample. The chain uses TRBV28 and TRBJ2-7, with 8 bases identical to TRBD1. The CDR3 totals 15 residues. J lost 2 bases, V lost 2 bases, and 5 bases had no gene match. Germline V CDR1 and CDR2: MDHEN, SYDVKM. The CDR3 reads CASSLPGTGAYEQYF. For the CDR3, the DNA is TGTGCCAGCAGTTTACCTGGGACAGGAGCCTACGAGCAGTACTTC.

The V and J genes are TRBV5-1 and TRBJ2-1, with TRBD2 identical over 15 bases. Germline V gene sequence: CDR1 SGHRS, CDR2 YFSETQ. This CDR3 has 19 amino acids. Trimming removed 0 bases from V and 8 bases from J; junction bases left unmatched: 12. CDR3 protein: CASSLVYPPGLAGGDEQFF. In DNA form, the CDR3 reads TGCGCCAGCAGCTTGGTTTATCCTCCGGGACTAGCGGGAGGAGATGAGCAGTTCTTC.

This chain uses TRBV29-1 with TRBJ2-1; D remains unclear. Germline CDR1 is SQVTM and CDR2 is ANQGSEA. V was cut by 6 bases and J by 0 bases, with 12 bases left in between. CDR3 size: 14 residues. The CDR3 nucleotides read TGCAGCGTACAGAGATCCAGCTCCTACAATGAGCAGTTCTTC. It is translated as CSVQRSSSYNEQFF.

V is TRBV19 and J is TRBJ1-2; D may be TRBD1 (5 bases). Trimming stripped 6 bases from V and 3 bases from J, with 11 bases between. Germline CDR1 reads LNHDA; CDR2 reads SQIVND (reference sequence). The CDR3 sequence is 13 residues long. CDR3 bases: TGTGCCAGTAGGTCGGGGGTAGACTATGGCTACACCTTC. Protein: CASRSGVDYGYTF.

This rearrangement joins TRBV5-1 to TRBJ1-1; D is ambiguous. The V end was cut by 0 bases, the J end by 0 bases, with 6 bases between. Germline CDR1 SGHRS, CDR2 YFSETQ. This CDR3 has 14 residues. CDR3 residues: CASSLGHLNTEAFF. The CDR3 bases are TGCGCCAGCAGCTTGGGACACCTGAACACTGAAGCTTTCTTT.

The chain joins TRBV2 to TRBJ2-6; 8 bases line up with TRBD1. V gave up 6 bases and J gave up 1 base; unmatched junction bases: 8. This CDR3 region has 17 residues. CDR1 and CDR2 from the germline V gene are SNHLY and FYNNEI. The CDR3 DNA reads as TGTGCCAGCAGGGCCGACAGGGGCTGGTCTGGGGCCAACGTCCTGACTTTC. This translates into CASRADRGWSGANVLTF.

J is TRBJ1-4 and V is TRBV15; D remains ambiguous. The V and J ends lost 5 bases and 4 bases respectively, with 14 bases between them. CDR3 length: 15 residues. CDR1 and CDR2 from the germline V gene are LNHNV and YYDKDF (reference sequence). CDR3 amino acids: CATSSRKGGNEKLFF. As DNA, the CDR3 is TGTGCCACCAGCTCAAGGAAGGGAGGTAATGAAAAACTGTTTTTT.

Concerning this clone: The sample has other DNA sequences that encode this CDR3 too. This rearrangement joins TRBV25-1 to TRBJ2-3, with D unclear. The V gene lost 2 bases and the J gene lost 0 bases, with 6 bases spanning the gap. The germline V gene encodes CDR1 MGHDK and CDR2 SYGVNS. CDR3 length: 14 residues. The CDR3 reads CASSEVRSTDTQYF. As DNA, the CDR3 is TGTGCCAGCAGTGAAGTCCGTAGCACAGATACGCAGTATTTT.

This chain connects TRBV4-1 to TRBJ2-3, with 9 bases fitting TRBD1. The CDR3 runs to 16 residues. The germline CDR1 and CDR2 sequences are MGHRA and YSYEKL. V lost 4 bases and J lost 6; bases outside the gene matches: 11. CDR3 sequence: CASSRPSGQGKDTQYF. CDR3 DNA sequence: TGCGCCAGCAGCCGGCCTTCAGGACAGGGGAAGGATACGCAGTATTTT.

This clone was seen a few times. The chain recombines TRBV7-9 with TRBJ1-5, with D hard to call. V was pared by 2 bases and J by 4 bases, with 15 bases between. CDR3 length: 16 amino acids. Germline values: CDR1 SEHNR, CDR2 FQNEAQ (reference sequence). CDR3 in DNA: TGTGCCAGCAGCTTATCACACGGGCGAGGGAATCAGCCCCAGCATTTT. It yields the protein CASSLSHGRGNQPQHF. The full variable domain, in which reference TRBV7-9 and TRBJ1-5 provide the parts outside the CDR3, is DTGVSQNPRHKITKRGQNVTFRCDPISEHNRLYWYRQTLGQGPEFLTYFQNEAQLEKSRLLSDRFSAERPKGSFSTLEIQRTEQGDSAMYLCASSLSHGRGNQPQHFGDGTRLSIL.

V gene TRBV28 combines with J gene TRBJ1-2, with 8 bases lining up with TRBD1. The J segment lost 0 bases and the V segment lost 6 bases, leaving 3 bases of the junction unmatched. Germline CDR1 MDHEN, CDR2 SYDVKM. The CDR3 is 14 amino acids. This chain's CDR3 is CASREQGANYGYTF. CDR3 in DNA: TGTGCCAGCAGGGAACAGGGGGCTAACTATGGCTACACCTTC.

The V call is TRBV28, the J call TRBJ1-3; tentatively, D is TRBD1 (6 bases). Germline V lookup: CDR1 MDHEN, CDR2 SYDVKM. The germline V and J ends were trimmed by 5 bases and 0 bases, with 8 bases remaining between them. The CDR3 spans 14 residues. CDR3 in DNA: TGTGCCAGCAGTGAGGACAGCTCTGGAAACACCATATATTTT. This sequence encodes CASSEDSSGNTIYF.

The genes are TRBV9 and TRBJ1-6, with TRBD1 identical over 10 bases. The germline CDR1 and CDR2 sequences are SGDLS and YYNGEE. There are 15 residues in the CDR3. Unmatched junction bases numbered 8, after V lost 0 bases and J lost 14 bases. The DNA of the CDR3 is TGTGCCAGCAGCGTAGGGACAGGGGGAGGAGTGGCCCTCCACTTT. Its translation is CASSVGTGGGVALHF.

The chain has TRBV27 and TRBJ2-1; TRBD2 matches 10 bases. The CDR3 is 15 amino acids. Germline trimming cut 5 bases from V and 4 bases from J; bases unmatched to any gene: 5. The germline gives CDR1 MNHEY, CDR2 SMNVEV (reference sequence). CDR3 coding DNA: TGTGCCAGCAGTCCGAGCGGGGGGGCTTACAATGAGCAGTTCTTC. Translated: CASSPSGGAYNEQFF.

The chain couples TRBV28 to TRBJ2-1; D perhaps matches TRBD2 (5 bases). Trimming took 6 bases from V and 9 from J, leaving 24 bases between them. CDR3 size: 16 residues. The germline V gene encodes CDR1 MDHEN and CDR2 SYDVKM. CDR3 DNA sequence: TGTGCCAGCAGCCCCATGTGGCGGGCGGTATCGAGTGAGCAGTTCTTC. The encoded protein is CASSPMWRAVSSEQFF.

In this sample, this clone is medium-sized. V is TRBV28 and J is TRBJ1-4, with 10 bases lining up with TRBD1. With V trimmed by 10 bases and J by 7 bases, 6 bases remained unmatched. This CDR3 has 13 residues. Germline CDR1 and CDR2: MDHEN and SYDVKM. The DNA of the CDR3 is TGTGCCACCCGACAGGGGGCAAGTGAAAAACTGTTTTTT. Amino acid sequence: CATRQGASEKLFF.

J is TRBJ1-1 and V is TRBV7-3; D is undetermined. CDR1 is SGHTA and CDR2 is FQGTGA in the germline V gene. The CDR3 is made up of 14 amino acids. Trimming pared 3 bases from V and 0 bases from J, leaving 8 bases between. This CDR3 is CASSLARVNTEAFF. The CDR3 DNA reads TGTGCCAGCAGCTTGGCGCGGGTGAACACTGAAGCTTTCTTT. The whole variable domain, remainder taken from reference TRBV7-3 and TRBJ1-1, is GAGVSQTPSNKVTEKGKYVELRCDPISGHTALYWYRQSLGQGPEFLIYFQGTGAADDSGLPNDRFFAVRPEGSVSTLKIQRTERGDSAVYLCASSLARVNTEAFFGQGTRLTVV.

This clone was counted only a few times. The chain recombines TRBV5-5 with TRBJ1-5; possibly TRBD1 for D (5 bases). The germline V gene encodes CDR1 SGHKS and CDR2 YYEKEE (reference sequence). The CDR3 is made up of 14 amino acids. V lost 1 base and J 5 bases, leaving 10 bases between the germline ends. The CDR3, as DNA: TGTGCCAGCAGCTTGATGACAGCATATCAGCCCCAGCATTTT. Amino acid sequence: CASSLMTAYQPQHF.